This TCR beta chain derives from a study of cytotoxic CD8 clonotypes in ibrutinib-treated CLL. Study context: Among the patients, about a dozen presented as relapsed/refractory and around 15 as treatment-naive; about 17 showed unmutated IGHV. Points from the study as a whole: For progressing versus sustained-remission patients, sampling times were not the same. At progression, clonality fell back toward baseline after rising at ibrutinib response.

Germline CDR1 reads LGHNA; CDR2 reads YNFKEQ. CDR3 length: 16 amino acids. V trimming: 0 bases; J trimming: 7 bases; junction bases outside the gene matches: 6. Generated by immunoSEQ multiplex PCR, the TCRdb table keeps only in-frame clones and is missing some. The sample has 65,000 to 85,000 clones, approximately 87% seen once. As to this clone: Its antigen is currently unknown.

The receptor was derived from a human donor with chronic lymphocytic leukemia. The J gene is TRBJ2-4, the V gene TRBV4-2, with 10 positions matching TRBD1. The sample in question was PBMCs, obtained after 24 months of ibrutinib treatment. This chain's CDR3 is CASSQDFRDRGNIQYF. CDR3 coding DNA: TGTGCCAGCAGCCAAGACTTCCGGGACAGGGGCAACATTCAGTACTTC.